The clone carrying this T cell receptor beta chain was detected only a few times. These data originate in a study of human T cells and chemical hapten exposure. Time point reported: pre-sensitization, week 0. Treatment here: therapeutic diphenylcyclopropenone sensitization with weekly scalp DPC. TCRdb analysed the RACE reads with MiXCR anew, one entry per CDR3 protein. Of 150,000 to 200,000 distinct CDR3 sequences listed, around 30% are singletons. Trimming pared 6 bases from V and 0 bases from J, leaving 12 bases between. The length of the CDR3 is 15 residues. Germline V lookup: CDR1 MNHEY, CDR2 SVGEGT.

Sequenced material: whole blood, taken in connection with sensitization to the hapten diphenylcyclopropenone (DPC). This chain links TRBV6-2 or TRBV6-3 with TRBJ2-1; D call uncertain. This TCR was sampled from a woman aged 30 to 39 with alopecia areata. Some clones in this sample may be carry-over from other donors' samples. In DNA, the CDR3 is TGTGCCAGCAGACAGACCCCGAGCTCCTACAATGAGCAGTTCTTC. It translates to CASRQTPSSYNEQFF.